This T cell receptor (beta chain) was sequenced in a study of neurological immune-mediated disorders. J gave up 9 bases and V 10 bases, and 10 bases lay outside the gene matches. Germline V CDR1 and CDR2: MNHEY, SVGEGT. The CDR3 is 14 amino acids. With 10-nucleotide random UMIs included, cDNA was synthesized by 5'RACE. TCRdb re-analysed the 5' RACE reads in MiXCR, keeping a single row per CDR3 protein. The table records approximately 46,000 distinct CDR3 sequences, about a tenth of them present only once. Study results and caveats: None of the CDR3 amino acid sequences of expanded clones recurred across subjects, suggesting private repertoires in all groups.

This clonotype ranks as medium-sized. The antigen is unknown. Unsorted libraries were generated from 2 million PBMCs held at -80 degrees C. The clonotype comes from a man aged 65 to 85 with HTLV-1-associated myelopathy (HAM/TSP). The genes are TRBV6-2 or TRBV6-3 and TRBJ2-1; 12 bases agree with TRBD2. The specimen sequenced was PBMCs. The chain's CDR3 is CATWELAGGREQFF. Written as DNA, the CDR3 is TGTGCCACCTGGGAGCTAGCGGGAGGGCGTGAGCAGTTCTTC.